This is a list of T cell receptor beta chains from one sample in a study of CD8 T cells in ankylosing spondylitis. MiXCR was run by TCRdb on the 5' RACE reads, yielding one entry per CDR3 protein. The sample holds about 340,000 distinct CDR3 sequences, around 8% seen once. Sequencing was performed on blood, either unsorted or a sorted T cell fraction (not recorded which). These receptors all stem from a male donor with ankylosing spondylitis. The CDR3 runs from the conserved cysteine through the conserved F or W. The size entry is marked missing in some rows and otherwise reads once, few, many or a size class.

abundance	v_gene	j_gene	CDR3aa
few	TRBV6-1	TRBJ1-1	CASRRQQTWTEAFF
few	TRBV28	TRBJ1-5	CASSFQDGINQPQHF
many	TRBV6-5	TRBJ2-1	CASSSITRNGDEQFF
few	TRBV12-3/TRBV12-4	TRBJ2-1	CASSPGLFNEQFF
few	TRBV5-1	TRBJ2-3	CASSSGLATRMGTDTQYF
many	TRBV5-8	TRBJ1-5	CASSLASGSNQPQHF
.	TRBV28	TRBJ2-2	CASIPTWTGDTGELFF
few	TRBV18	TRBJ2-1	CASSPQPGIENSYNEQFF
.	TRBV28	TRBJ1-2	CASTRAGGEFGYTF
few	TRBV7-2	TRBJ1-2	CASSLGGQVSYGYTF
.	TRBV27	TRBJ2-3	CASSRRGPAIRDLADTQYF
many	TRBV5-1	TRBJ2-2	CASIPAGELFF
.	TRBV27	TRBJ2-5	CASSFVDGPRCF
.	TRBV29-1	TRBJ2-1	CSVERLGLAGGNNEQFF
.	TRBV12-3/TRBV12-4	TRBJ2-5	CASSTGRLARETQYF
few	TRBV7-9	TRBJ2-7	CASSPGQESYEQYF
.	TRBV9	TRBJ2-1	CASSTRVNEQFF
.	TRBV12-5	TRBJ2-1	CASGEGSTYNEQFF
few	TRBV20-1	TRBJ2-1	CSAGLTGGYNEQFF
.	TRBV20-1	TRBJ2-1	CSALSPRGGMENEQFF
.	TRBV6-2/TRBV6-3	TRBJ2-3	CASSYQADTQYF
few	TRBV5-1	TRBJ2-1	CASSFQGLAVHNEQFF
many	TRBV19	TRBJ1-5	CASRGISSGNQPQHF
.	TRBV12-3/TRBV12-4	TRBJ1-1	CASSPEGMLGTEAFF
.	TRBV12-3/TRBV12-4	TRBJ2-7	CASSLVAGGSYEQYF
many	TRBV5-1	TRBJ2-7	CASRAGTATYEQYF
.	TRBV10-3	TRBJ2-1	CAITVDPGLTYNEQFF
many	TRBV15	TRBJ2-5	CATSREGRETQYF
many	TRBV29-1	TRBJ2-5	CSYRDLNLLGQYF
.	TRBV20-1	TRBJ2-5	CSALTPWGAREEQETQYF
many	TRBV9	TRBJ2-1	CASSVQPGLAGEHNEQFF
.	TRBV7-2	TRBJ2-1	CASSPRLAGGSYNEQFF
few	TRBV15	TRBJ2-2	CATSRPTGELFF
few	TRBV19	TRBJ2-1	CASSPQRGDEQFF
.	TRBV11-3	TRBJ2-2	CASSPWRSGELFF
many	TRBV5-1	TRBJ1-2	CASTYDVGAAGSSGYTF
few	TRBV7-9	TRBJ2-1	CASSLAGLNEQFF
.	TRBV2	TRBJ1-1	CASRQGARMNTEAFF
few	TRBV11-3	TRBJ2-1	CASSSRQEHSYNEQFF
.	TRBV7-2	TRBJ2-1	CASSLWTSGEYNEQFF
.	TRBV29-1	TRBJ2-5	CSVTRDRETQYF